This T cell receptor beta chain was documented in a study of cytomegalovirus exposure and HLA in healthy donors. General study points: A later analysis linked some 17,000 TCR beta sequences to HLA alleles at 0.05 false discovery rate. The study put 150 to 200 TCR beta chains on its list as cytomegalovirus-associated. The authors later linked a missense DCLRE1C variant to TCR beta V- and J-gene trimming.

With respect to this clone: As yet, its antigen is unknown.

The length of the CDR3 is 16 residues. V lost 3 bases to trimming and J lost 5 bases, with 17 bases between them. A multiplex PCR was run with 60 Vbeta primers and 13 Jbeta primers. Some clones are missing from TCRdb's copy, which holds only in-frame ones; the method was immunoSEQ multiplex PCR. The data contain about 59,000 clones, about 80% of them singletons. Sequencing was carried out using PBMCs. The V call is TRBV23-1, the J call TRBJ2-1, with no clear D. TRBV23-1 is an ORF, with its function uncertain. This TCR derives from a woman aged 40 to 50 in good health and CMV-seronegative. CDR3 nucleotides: TGCGCCAGCAGTCACTCCCGCCCCGGGTCCCACAATGAGCAGTTCTTC. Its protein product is CASSHSRPGSHNEQFF.